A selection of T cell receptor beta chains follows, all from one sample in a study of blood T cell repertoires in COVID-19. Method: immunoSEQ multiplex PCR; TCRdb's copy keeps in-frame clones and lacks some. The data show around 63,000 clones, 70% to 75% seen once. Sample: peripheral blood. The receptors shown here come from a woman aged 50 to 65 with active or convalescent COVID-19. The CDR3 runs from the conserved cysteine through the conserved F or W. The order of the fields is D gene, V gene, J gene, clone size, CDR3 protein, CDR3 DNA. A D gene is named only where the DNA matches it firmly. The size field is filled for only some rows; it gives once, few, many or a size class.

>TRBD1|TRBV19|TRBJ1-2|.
CASTIARRDRVVGYTF
TGTGCCAGTACCATCGCCCGACGGGACAGGGTTGTTGGCTACACCTTC
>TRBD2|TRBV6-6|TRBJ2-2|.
CASSSSGLAHTGELFF
TGTGCCAGCAGTTCCTCGGGACTAGCGCACACCGGGGAGCTGTTTTTT
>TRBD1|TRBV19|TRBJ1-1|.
CASSIATGGWTEAFF
TGTGCCAGTAGTATAGCAACAGGGGGCTGGACTGAAGCTTTCTTT
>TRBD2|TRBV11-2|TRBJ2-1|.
CASSLGGSGRYHEQFF
TGTGCCAGCAGCTTAGGGGGCAGCGGGAGATATCATGAGCAGTTCTTC
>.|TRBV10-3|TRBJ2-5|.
CAIKGREETQYF
TGTGCCATCAAGGGCAGGGAAGAGACCCAGTACTTC
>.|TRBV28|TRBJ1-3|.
CASRSLQGRNTIYF
TGTGCCAGCAGAAGTCTACAGGGAAGGAACACCATATATTTT
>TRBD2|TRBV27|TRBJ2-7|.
CASRSQLAESYEQYF
TGTGCCAGCAGAAGCCAACTAGCGGAGTCCTACGAGCAGTACTTC
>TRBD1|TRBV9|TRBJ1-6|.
CASSVWDRGENSPLHF
TGTGCCAGCAGCGTATGGGACAGGGGAGAGAATTCACCCCTCCACTTT
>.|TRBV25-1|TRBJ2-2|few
CASIFRGELFF
TGTGCCAGCATCTTTAGAGGGGAGCTGTTTTTT
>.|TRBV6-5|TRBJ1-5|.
CASSPRQSNQPQHF
TGTGCCAGCAGTCCCCGACAGAGTAATCAGCCCCAGCATTTT
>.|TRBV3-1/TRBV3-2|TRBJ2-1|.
CASSRARGNEQFF
TGTGCCAGCAGCCGGGCCAGGGGAAATGAGCAGTTCTTC
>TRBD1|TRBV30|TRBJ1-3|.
CAGGQGTGNTIYF
TGTGCCGGGGGACAGGGGACTGGAAACACCATATATTTT
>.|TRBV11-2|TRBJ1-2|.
CASSLARGPLYGYTF
TGTGCCAGCAGCTTAGCCAGGGGCCCGCTCTATGGCTACACCTTC
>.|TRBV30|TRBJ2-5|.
CAWIRAGWETQYF
TGTGCCTGGATACGCGCGGGTTGGGAGACCCAGTACTTC
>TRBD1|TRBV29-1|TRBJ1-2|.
CSAAGDRGIRSDGYTF
TGCAGCGCCGCCGGGGACAGGGGGATAAGATCGGATGGCTACACCTTC
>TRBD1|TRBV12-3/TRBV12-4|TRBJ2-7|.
CASSLRYRGEQYF
TGTGCCAGCAGTTTAAGGTACAGGGGCGAGCAGTACTTC
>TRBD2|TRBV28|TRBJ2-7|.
CASTRRGESTYEQYF
TGTGCCAGCACTCGTCGGGGGGAGTCCACCTACGAGCAGTACTTC
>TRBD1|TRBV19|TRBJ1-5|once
CASSIGQGRGNQSQHF
TGTGCCAGTAGTATAGGACAGGGCAGGGGCAATCAGTCCCAGCATTTT
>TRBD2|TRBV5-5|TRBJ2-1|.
CASSPGGLAGNNEQFF
TGTGCCAGCAGCCCTGGGGGACTAGCGGGAAACAATGAGCAGTTCTTC
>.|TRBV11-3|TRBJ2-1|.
CASSLRTSYNEQFF
TGTGCCAGCAGCTTAAGAACATCTTACAATGAGCAGTTCTTC
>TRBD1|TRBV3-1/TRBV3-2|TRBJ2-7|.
CASSRTGGDDYEQYF
TGTGCCAGCAGCCGAACAGGGGGCGATGACTACGAGCAGTACTTC
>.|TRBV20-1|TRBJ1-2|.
CSATHQKGYTF
TGCAGTGCAACACATCAGAAGGGCTACACCTTC
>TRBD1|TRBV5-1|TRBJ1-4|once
CASSQGTARSSEKLFF
TGCGCCAGCAGCCAGGGGACAGCCCGATCGAGTGAAAAACTGTTTTTT
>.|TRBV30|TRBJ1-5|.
CAWTQGSNQPQHF
TGTGCCTGGACCCAGGGCAGCAATCAGCCCCAGCATTTT
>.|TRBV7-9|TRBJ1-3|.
CASWLSGNTIYF
TGTGCCAGCTGGCTCTCTGGAAACACCATATATTTT
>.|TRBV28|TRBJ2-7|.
CASSLSGFSYEQYF
TGTGCCAGCAGTCTCTCAGGGTTTTCCTACGAGCAGTACTTC
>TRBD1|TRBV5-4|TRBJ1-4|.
CASSPGGVFEKLFF
TGTGCCAGCAGCCCAGGGGGCGTTTTTGAAAAACTGTTTTTT
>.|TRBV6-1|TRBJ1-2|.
CASSELGEGGYTF
TGTGCCAGCAGTGAACTAGGGGAGGGTGGCTACACCTTC
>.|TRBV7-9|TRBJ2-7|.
CASSSRLLPYEQYF
TGTGCCAGCAGCTCCCGACTCCTGCCCTACGAGCAGTACTTC
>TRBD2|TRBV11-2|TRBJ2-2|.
CASSLELAASTGELFF
TGTGCCAGCAGCTTAGAACTAGCGGCCTCCACCGGGGAGCTGTTTTTT
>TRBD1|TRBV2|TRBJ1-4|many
CASSGTVRNEKLFF
TGTGCCAGCAGCGGGACAGTTAGGAATGAAAAACTGTTTTTT
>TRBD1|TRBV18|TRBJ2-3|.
CASSLGQGAFF
TGTGCCAGTTCCCTGGGACAGGGGGCTTTTTTT
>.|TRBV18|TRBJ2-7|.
CASSPRKARGNEQYF
TGTGCCAGCTCACCACGGAAAGCCAGGGGCAACGAGCAGTACTTC
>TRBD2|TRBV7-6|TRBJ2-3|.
CASSFSGRAADTQYF
TGTGCCAGCAGCTTTAGCGGGAGGGCAGCAGATACGCAGTATTTT
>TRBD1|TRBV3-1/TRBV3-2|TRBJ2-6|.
CASSQDRGTGANVLTF
TGTGCCAGCAGCCAGGACAGGGGGACTGGGGCCAACGTCCTGACTTTC
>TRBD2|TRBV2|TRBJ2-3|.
CASSSGRADTQYF
TGTGCCAGCAGTAGCGGGAGGGCGGATACGCAGTATTTT
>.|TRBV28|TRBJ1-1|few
CASKQTEFEAFF
TGTGCCAGCAAACAGACAGAATTTGAAGCTTTCTTT
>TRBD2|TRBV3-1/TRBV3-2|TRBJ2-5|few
CASSQSWRTSAQETQYF
TGTGCCAGCAGCCAATCTTGGCGGACTAGCGCCCAAGAGACCCAGTACTTC
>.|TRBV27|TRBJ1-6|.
CASSLYGELRNSPLHF
TGTGCCAGCAGTTTATACGGGGAGTTGCGTAATTCACCCCTCCACTTT
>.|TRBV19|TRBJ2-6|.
CASSRRAAPGSGANVLTF
TGTGCCAGTAGTAGGAGGGCGGCCCCGGGTTCTGGGGCCAACGTCCTGACTTTC
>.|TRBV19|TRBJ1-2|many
CASTSSGTPNYGYTF
TGTGCCAGTACCTCTTCGGGGACACCTAACTATGGCTACACCTTC
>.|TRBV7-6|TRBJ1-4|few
CASSLVVQGEKLFF
TGTGCCAGCAGCTTAGTTGTTCAGGGCGAAAAACTGTTTTTT
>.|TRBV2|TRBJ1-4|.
CASRTASTNEKLFF
TGTGCCAGCAGGACAGCTTCAACTAATGAAAAACTGTTTTTT